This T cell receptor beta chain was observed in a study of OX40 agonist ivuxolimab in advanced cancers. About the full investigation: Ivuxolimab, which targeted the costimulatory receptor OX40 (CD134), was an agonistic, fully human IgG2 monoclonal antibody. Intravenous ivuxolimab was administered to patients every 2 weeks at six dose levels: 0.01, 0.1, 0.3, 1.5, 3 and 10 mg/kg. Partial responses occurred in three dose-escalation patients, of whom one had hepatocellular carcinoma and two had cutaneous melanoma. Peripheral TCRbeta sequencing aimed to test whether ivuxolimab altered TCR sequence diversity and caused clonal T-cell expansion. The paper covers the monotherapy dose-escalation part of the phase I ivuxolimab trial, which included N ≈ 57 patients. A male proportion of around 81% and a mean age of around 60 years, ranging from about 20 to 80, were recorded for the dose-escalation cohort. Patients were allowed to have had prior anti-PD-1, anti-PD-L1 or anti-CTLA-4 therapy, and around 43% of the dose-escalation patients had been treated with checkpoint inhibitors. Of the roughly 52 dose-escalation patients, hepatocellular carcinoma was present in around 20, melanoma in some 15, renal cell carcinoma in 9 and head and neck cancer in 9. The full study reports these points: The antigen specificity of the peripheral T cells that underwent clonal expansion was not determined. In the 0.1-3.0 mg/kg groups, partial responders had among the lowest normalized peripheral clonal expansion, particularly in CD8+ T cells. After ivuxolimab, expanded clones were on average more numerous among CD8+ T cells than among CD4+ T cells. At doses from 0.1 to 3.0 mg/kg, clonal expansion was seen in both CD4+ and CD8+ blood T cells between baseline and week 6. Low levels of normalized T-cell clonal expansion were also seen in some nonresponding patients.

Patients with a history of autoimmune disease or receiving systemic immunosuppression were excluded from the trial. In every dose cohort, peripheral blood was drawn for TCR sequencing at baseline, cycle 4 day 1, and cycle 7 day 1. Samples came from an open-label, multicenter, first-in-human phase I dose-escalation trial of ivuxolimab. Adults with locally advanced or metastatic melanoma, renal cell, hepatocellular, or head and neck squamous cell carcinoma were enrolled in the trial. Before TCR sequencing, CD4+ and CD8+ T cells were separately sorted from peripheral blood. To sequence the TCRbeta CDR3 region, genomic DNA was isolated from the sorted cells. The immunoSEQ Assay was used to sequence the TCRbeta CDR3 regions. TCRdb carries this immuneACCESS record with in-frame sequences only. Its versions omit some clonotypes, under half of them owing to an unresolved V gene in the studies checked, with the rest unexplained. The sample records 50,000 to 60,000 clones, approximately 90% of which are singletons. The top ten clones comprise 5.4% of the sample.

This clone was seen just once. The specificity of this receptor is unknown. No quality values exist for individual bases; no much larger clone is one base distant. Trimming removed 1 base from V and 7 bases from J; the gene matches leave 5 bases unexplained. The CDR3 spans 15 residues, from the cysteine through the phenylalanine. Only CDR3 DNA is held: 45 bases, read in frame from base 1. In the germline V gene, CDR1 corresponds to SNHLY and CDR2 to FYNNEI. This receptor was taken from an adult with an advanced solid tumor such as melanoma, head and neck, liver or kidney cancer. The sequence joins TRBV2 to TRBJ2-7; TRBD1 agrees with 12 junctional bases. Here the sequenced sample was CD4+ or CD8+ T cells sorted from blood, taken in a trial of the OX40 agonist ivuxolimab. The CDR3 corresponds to CASSEEGQGASEQYF. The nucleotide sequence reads TGTGCCAGCAGTGAAGAGGGACAGGGGGCATCGGAGCAGTACTTC.